Below, one T cell receptor beta chain is given with its context. Its antigen is undetermined. Using immunoSEQ multiplex PCR, the repertoire was profiled, and TCRdb retains in-frame clones only, with some absent. Of some 65,000 clones listed, over 70% were seen once; the top ten hold around 1.6%. This entry is derived from a study of siplizumab effects on memory and regulatory T cells. Broader study findings: The Treg-derived share of mappable alloreactive CD4+ clones averaged about 69% with siplizumab and 26.9% in controls. Greater diversity than memory cells seemed evident in naive T cells, which also appeared to be major alloresponse contributors.

This CDR3 region has 16 residues. CDR1 MGHRA and CDR2 YSYEKL come from the germline V gene. V was pared by 1 base and J by 2 bases, with 13 bases between. The sequence derives from a human donor in good health. Sequencing was performed on Tregs sorted from blood. V and J are TRBV4-1 and TRBJ2-3; D is ambiguous. CDR3 residues: CASSQVDMGFTDTQYF. CDR3 nucleotides: TGCGCCAGCAGCCAAGTCGATATGGGGTTCACAGATACGCAGTATTTT.